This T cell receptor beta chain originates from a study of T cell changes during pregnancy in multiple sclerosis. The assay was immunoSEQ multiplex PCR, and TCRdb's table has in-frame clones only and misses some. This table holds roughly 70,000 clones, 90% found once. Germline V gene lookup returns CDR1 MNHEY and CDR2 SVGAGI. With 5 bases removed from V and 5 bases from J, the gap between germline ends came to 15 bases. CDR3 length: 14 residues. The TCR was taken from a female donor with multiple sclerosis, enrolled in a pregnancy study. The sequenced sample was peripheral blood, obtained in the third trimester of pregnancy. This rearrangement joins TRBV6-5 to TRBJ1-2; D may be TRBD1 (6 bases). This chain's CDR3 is CASSQSLTGYGYTF. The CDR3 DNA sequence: TGTGCCAGCAGTCAAAGCCTCACAGGGTATGGCTACACCTTC.